Each of the 15 T cell receptor beta chains below was sequenced from the same sample in a study of naive CD8 T cells in extremely preterm neonates. Method: immunoSEQ multiplex PCR; TCRdb's copy keeps in-frame clones and lacks some. The sample has some 7,000 clones; 95% to 98% are singletons. The sequencing input was naive CD8+ T cells from blood. All receptors derive from a human donor in good health.

The rearrangement uses TRBV13 and TRBJ2-5; D perhaps matches TRBD1 (6 bases). Germline CDR1 reads PRHDT; CDR2 reads FYEKMQ (reference sequence). V lost 2 bases, J lost 3 bases, and 13 bases lay in between. This CDR3 is 15 amino acids long. CDR3: CASSLPQAGEETQYF. CDR3 in DNA: TGTGCCAGCAGCTTACCCCAGGCAGGGGAAGAGACCCAGTACTTC.

A few counts support this clone. The gene calls are TRBV9 and TRBJ2-7; D might be TRBD1 (6 bases). The CDR3 covers 15 residues. Germline V gives CDR1 SGDLS, CDR2 YYNGEE. Deletions cut 3 bases from V and 6 bases from J, with 19 bases between. The CDR3 reads CASSALATGISEQYF. DNA of the CDR3: TGTGCCAGCAGCGCCCTTGCCACAGGGATTTCCGAGCAGTACTTC.

The chain couples TRBV19 to TRBJ2-4, with 13 bases that match TRBD2. The CDR3 spans 16 residues. The V segment lost 6 bases and the J segment 4 bases; nucleotides outside the gene matches: 6. From germline, CDR1 is LNHDA and CDR2 SQIVND (reference sequence). This CDR3 reads CASRVGTSGIKNIQYF. The CDR3 DNA sequence: TGTGCCAGTAGGGTGGGGACTAGCGGGATAAAAAACATTCAGTACTTC.

This chain uses TRBV28 with TRBJ2-7; 8 bases align to TRBD1. Per the germline V gene, CDR1 is MDHEN and CDR2 is SYDVKM. The CDR3 totals 13 residues. V shed 8 bases, J shed 5 bases, and the junction held 8 bases outside the gene matches. CDR3 DNA sequence: TGTGCCAGCGGACCAGGGGGCCCCAACGAGCAGTACTTC. It encodes CASGPGGPNEQYF.

The V gene is TRBV15, the J gene TRBJ2-5; 13 bases are shared with TRBD2. After removal of 3 bases from V and 4 bases from J, the junction contained 5 bases not matched to a gene. Germline V gene sequence: CDR1 LNHNV, CDR2 YYDKDF (reference sequence). The CDR3 totals 16 residues. The CDR3 coding sequence is TGTGCCACCAGCAGTGGGACTAGCGGGGCTCGAGAGACCCAGTACTTC. Translated: CATSSGTSGARETQYF.

This chain uses TRBV29-1 with TRBJ2-6; 9 positions match TRBD1. This CDR3 comprises 18 residues. V trimming: 0 bases; J trimming: 0 bases; junction bases outside the gene matches: 6. Germline V gives CDR1 SQVTM, CDR2 ANQGSEA. Written as DNA, the CDR3 is TGCAGCGTTGAAGAGGACTGGGACAGGGCCTCTGGGGCCAACGTCCTGACTTTC. This gives the protein CSVEEDWDRASGANVLTF.

This chain joins TRBV19 and TRBJ2-7; D ambiguous. Trimming pared 5 bases from V and 0 bases from J, leaving 8 bases between. The germline V gene has CDR1 LNHDA and CDR2 SQIVND (reference sequence). CDR3 length equals 13 residues. The CDR3 spells CASSAGSSYEQYF. The CDR3 bases are TGTGCCAGTAGTGCTGGCAGCTCCTACGAGCAGTACTTC.

The chain carries TRBV27 and TRBJ2-1; TRBD2 matches at 7 bases. Germline values: CDR1 MNHEY, CDR2 SMNVEV (reference sequence). The trim removed 6 bases at V and 4 bases at J, leaving 9 bases unmatched. The length of the CDR3 is 15 residues. CDR3 in DNA: TGTGCCAGCAGCGTGGGGGGGTTGGCGTACAATGAGCAGTTCTTC. Residues: CASSVGGLAYNEQFF.

The rearrangement joins TRBV27 to TRBJ2-7, with D maybe TRBD1 (5 bases). The V gene's germline CDR1 is MNHEY and CDR2 SMNVEV (reference sequence). The CDR3 is 14 residues long. V was cut by 6 bases and J by 2 bases, with 14 bases left in between. The CDR3 DNA reads as TGTGCCAGCAGAAGTGGCCAGGGCGCCTACGAGCAGTACTTC. This codes for CASRSGQGAYEQYF.

About this clone: Other DNA sequences in this specimen translate into the identical CDR3. V is TRBV6-5 and J is TRBJ1-1; 7 positions agree with TRBD1. This CDR3 contains 13 residues. J was trimmed by 1 base and V by 6 bases; bases with no gene match: 2. The germline gives CDR1 MNHEY, CDR2 SVGAGI. CDR3 in amino acids: CASSQGGNTEAFF. The CDR3 nucleotides are TGTGCCAGCAGCCAGGGGGGGAACACTGAAGCTTTCTTT.

The chain carries TRBV6-1 and TRBJ2-7, with 8 nucleotides matching TRBD2. The CDR3 consists of 15 residues. V lost 1 base to trimming and J lost 2 bases; unmatched junction nucleotides: 4. The germline CDR1 and CDR2 sequences are MNHNS and SASEGT. This CDR3 reads CASSEGLAGPYEQYF. The CDR3 region has the DNA TGTGCCAGCAGTGAAGGGCTAGCGGGCCCCTACGAGCAGTACTTC.

The chain couples TRBV5-1 to TRBJ1-1, with D possibly being TRBD1 (5 bases). Germline CDR1 is SGHRS and CDR2 is YFSETQ. V lost 4 bases and J lost 6, with 16 bases in between. The CDR3 is made up of 14 amino acids. CDR3: CASSAGLSGSEAFF. Written as DNA, the CDR3 is TGCGCCAGCAGCGCGGGACTCTCTGGGTCTGAAGCTTTCTTT.

This sequence joins TRBV9 and TRBJ2-3; D possibly corresponds to TRBD2 (6 bases). Germline-derived CDR1 and CDR2 are SGDLS and YYNGEE. The length of the CDR3 is 15 residues. Trimming shortened V by 0 bases and J by 1 base, and 9 bases separated the two germline ends. The CDR3 sequence: CASSVDASGTDTQYF. The DNA of the CDR3 is TGTGCCAGCAGCGTAGACGCTAGCGGCACAGATACGCAGTATTTT.

This clone appeared a single time. V usage is TRBV4-1 and J usage is TRBJ2-1, with 8 positions matching TRBD2. Germline loops: CDR1 MGHRA, CDR2 YSYEKL. The CDR3 loop spans 20 amino acids. V trimming: 1 base; J trimming: 7 bases; junction bases outside the gene matches: 21. The CDR3 reads CASSQVPRVLAGLRTNEQFF. CDR3 nucleotide sequence: TGCGCCAGCAGCCAAGTCCCTCGTGTCCTAGCGGGCCTCCGTACTAATGAGCAGTTCTTC.

This sequence joins TRBV19 and TRBJ1-2; 9 bases map to TRBD1. This CDR3 contains 15 residues. Per the germline V gene, CDR1 is LNHDA and CDR2 is SQIVND (reference sequence). The V and J ends lost 11 bases and 3 bases, in that order; junction bases with no gene match: 13. The CDR3 loop reads CAVRDREGFDYGYTF. As DNA, the CDR3 is TGTGCCGTCCGGGACAGGGAGGGTTTTGACTATGGCTACACCTTC.